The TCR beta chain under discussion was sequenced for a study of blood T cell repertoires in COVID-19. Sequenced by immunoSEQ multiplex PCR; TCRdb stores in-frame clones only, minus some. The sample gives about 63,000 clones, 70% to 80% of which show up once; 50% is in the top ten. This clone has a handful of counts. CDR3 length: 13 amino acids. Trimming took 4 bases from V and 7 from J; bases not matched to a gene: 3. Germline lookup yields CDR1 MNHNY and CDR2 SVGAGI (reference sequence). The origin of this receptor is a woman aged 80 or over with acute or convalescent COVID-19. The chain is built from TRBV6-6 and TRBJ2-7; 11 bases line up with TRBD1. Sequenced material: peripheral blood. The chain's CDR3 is CASSLDRGREQYF. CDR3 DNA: TGTGCCAGCAGTTTGGACAGGGGGCGGGAGCAGTACTTC.